Below are 18 T cell receptor beta chains sequenced from a single sample in a study of blood T cells in healthy people across ages. The second PCR ran about 6 to 11 cycles with a sample-barcoded 5' primer and J-beta primers. From the 5' RACE reads, TCRdb called clonotypes with MiXCR, one entry per CDR3 protein. The data show about 590,000 distinct CDR3 sequences, roughly 30% seen once. Sample: blood. The receptors derive from a woman of 80 years or more in good health.

This clonotype has at least ten counts. The J gene is TRBJ2-5, the V gene TRBV15; a weak D match, TRBD1 (6 bases). V gave up 3 bases and J gave up 2 bases, with 10 bases separating them. Germline V gene lookup returns CDR1 LNHNV and CDR2 YYDKDF (reference sequence). The CDR3 covers 14 residues. The CDR3 loop reads CATSSNRVQETQYF. CDR3 coding DNA: TGTGCCACCAGCAGCAACAGGGTACAAGAGACCCAGTACTTC.

With regard to this clonotype: A read error may explain this, as a much larger clone is one base away. The V and J genes are TRBV7-2 and TRBJ2-5; D not certain. Germline-derived CDR1 and CDR2 are SGHTA and FQGNSA. The CDR3 runs 15 residues. CDR3 residues: CAGSPHPSVQETQYF. The CDR3 DNA follows: TGTGCCGGCAGCCCTCACCCAAGTGTCCAAGAGACCCAGTACTTC. Based on the CDR3 plus reference TRBV7-2 and TRBJ2-5, the full variable domain is GAGVSQSPSNKVTEKGKDVELRCDPISGHTALYWYRQSLGQGLEFLIYFQGNSAPDKSGLPSDRFSAERTGGSVSTLTIQRTQQEDSAVYLCAGSPHPSVQETQYFGPGTRLLVL.

The table lists this clonotype with a few counts. The rearrangement uses TRBV5-1 and TRBJ1-1; D is undetermined. The V gene's germline CDR1 is SGHRS and CDR2 YFSETQ. The CDR3 loop spans 15 amino acids. Trimming removed 2 bases from V and 5 bases from J, with 16 bases in between. Here the CDR3 reads CASSFILSGDTEAFF. For the CDR3, the DNA is TGCGCCAGCAGCTTCATTTTATCTGGGGATACTGAAGCTTTCTTT.

This clonotype was recorded at least ten times. The J gene is TRBJ1-6, the V gene TRBV5-1, with 7 bases aligning to TRBD1. With 5 bases clipped from V and 7 bases from J, the junction kept 12 bases outside the gene matches. Germline V CDR1 and CDR2: SGHRS, YFSETQ. This CDR3 region has 16 residues. The CDR3 DNA is TGCGCCAGCAGACGGGACAGCCGTACTCAGAATTCACCCCTCCACTTT. Translating gives CASRRDSRTQNSPLHF.

This clonotype has at least ten counts. CDR3 in DNA: TGTGCCAGCAGTTTAGGGGGGAGGACTGGGGCCAACGTCCTGACTTTC. Translation gives CASSLGGRTGANVLTF. V is TRBV12-3 or TRBV12-4 and J is TRBJ2-6; D perhaps matches TRBD2 (6 bases). Trimming took 1 base from V and 2 from J, leaving 9 bases between them. CDR3 length equals 16 residues.

This clonotype was observed many times. The V gene is TRBV15, the J gene TRBJ2-5; D is undetermined. Deletions cut 3 bases from V and 5 bases from J, with 16 bases between. The CDR3 has 15 residues. Per the germline V gene, CDR1 is LNHNV and CDR2 is YYDKDF (reference sequence). CDR3 nucleotides: TGTGCCACCAGCAGTCTTGGGATTCTCGGGGAGACCCAGTACTTC. It specifies CATSSLGILGETQYF.

This clonotype was detected only a few times. The chain employs TRBV5-1 and TRBJ2-7, with TRBD1 matching 7 bases. Unmatched junction bases numbered 6, after V lost 0 bases and J lost 3 bases. CDR1 is SGHRS and CDR2 is YFSETQ in the germline V gene. The CDR3 extends over 15 amino acids. The CDR3 DNA reads as TGCGCCAGCAGCTTGGCGGGACAGAGGAGCTACGAGCAGTACTTC. Protein product: CASSLAGQRSYEQYF.

This sequence joins TRBV2 and TRBJ2-1; no reliable D call. V lost 4 bases and J 0 bases, leaving 13 bases between the germline ends. Germline-derived CDR1 and CDR2 are SNHLY and FYNNEI. The CDR3 totals 16 residues. The CDR3 nucleotides read TGTGCCAGCAGTGGCTACTCCAAGGTCTCCTACAATGAGCAGTTCTTC. It translates to CASSGYSKVSYNEQFF.

V usage is TRBV30 and J usage is TRBJ1-2, with D tentatively TRBD1 (6 bases). V was trimmed by 2 bases and J by 5 bases, leaving 12 bases between them. The CDR3 runs 13 residues. The germline V gene has CDR1 GTSNPN and CDR2 SVGIG (reference sequence). The CDR3 here is CAWSSTGAYGYTF. CDR3 sequence (DNA): TGTGCCTGGAGTTCGACAGGCGCTTATGGCTACACCTTC.

This sequence joins TRBV20-1 and TRBJ2-7; D is possibly TRBD1 or TRBD2 (6 bases each). This CDR3 region has 14 residues. Trimming removed 6 bases from V and 3 bases from J, with 18 bases in between. Germline V lookup: CDR1 DFQATT, CDR2 SNEGSKA (reference sequence). The CDR3 nucleotides read TGCAGTGCCATGGGGGGACAAAGCAACTACGAGCAGTACTTC. Encoded protein: CSAMGGQSNYEQYF.

Only a few counts were recorded for this clonotype. Mismatch with germline at one junction end may stem from a read error. CDR3 sequence: CVWRDSGDYGYTF. Written as DNA, the CDR3 is TGTGTCTGGCGTGATTCAGGGGACTATGGCTACACCTTC. V is TRBV30 and J is TRBJ1-2, with a weak D call TRBD1 (6 bases). CDR1 is GTSNPN, CDR2 SVGIG, per germline (reference sequence). This CDR3 comprises 13 residues.

There are many counts of this clonotype. This may be a read error: a much more frequent sequence differs by one nucleotide. This chain connects TRBV9 to TRBJ2-7, with 8 positions matching TRBD2. V gave up 7 bases and J gave up 7 bases; unmatched junction bases: 19. CDR1 and CDR2 from the germline V gene are SGDLS and YYNGEE. The CDR3 has 16 amino acids. The CDR3: CASGALMAGGINEQYF. The CDR3 region has the DNA TGTGCCAGCGGGGCCCTGATGGCGGGGGGTATCAATGAGCAGTACTTC.

This chain joins TRBV11-2 and TRBJ2-1, with a weak D call TRBD1 (5 bases). Trimming pared 2 bases from V and 9 bases from J, leaving 11 bases between. The CDR3 runs to 13 residues. Germline CDR1 is SGHAT and CDR2 is FQNNGV. The CDR3 protein is CASSLTGYAEQFF. The CDR3 coding sequence is TGTGCCAGCAGCTTAACAGGATACGCTGAGCAGTTCTTC. Full variable domain (remainder filled in from reference TRBV11-2 and TRBJ2-1): EAGVAQSPRYKIIEKRQSVAFWCNPISGHATLYWYQQILGQGPKLLIQFQNNGVVDDSQLPKDRFSAERLKGVDSTLKIQPAKLEDSAVYLCASSLTGYAEQFFGPGTRLTVL.

The sample holds a few counts of this clonotype. The CDR3 spells CASSQAGGGGEQYF. Here the CDR3 DNA reads TGTGCCAGCAGCCAAGCAGGCGGGGGCGGGGAGCAGTACTTC. The V and J genes are TRBV3-1 and TRBJ2-4, with D possibly matching TRBD2 (7 bases). The length of the CDR3 is 14 residues. CDR1 and CDR2 from the germline V gene are LGHDT and YNNKEL (reference sequence). V was cut by 1 base and J by 13 bases, with 17 bases left in between.

This clonotype occurred once. A much bigger clone sits one base away, suggesting this may be a read error. This chain joins TRBV11-2 and TRBJ2-4, with TRBD1 identical over 12 bases. Gene TRBJ2-5 matches the end of the DNA better, so the J call may be wrong. In germline, CDR1 is SGHAT, CDR2 FQNNGV. The CDR3 has 15 amino acids. The CDR3 is CASSSRGQGAKTQYF. The CDR3 DNA follows: TGTGCCAGCAGCTCCAGGGGACAGGGGGCGAAGACCCAGTACTTC.

The V call is TRBV3-1, the J call TRBJ1-2, with a weak D call TRBD1 (6 bases). CDR1 is LGHDT, CDR2 YNNKEL, per germline (reference sequence). The CDR3 is 13 amino acids. The germline V and J ends were trimmed by 1 base and 7 bases, with 10 bases remaining between them. The CDR3 DNA sequence: TGTGCCAGCAGCCAAGGGGGGGCGGGTGGCTACACCTTC. Translation: CASSQGGAGGYTF.

In its sample, this clonotype was seen once. The chain combines TRBV7-9 with TRBJ2-1; perhaps TRBD2 as D (6 bases). V lost 2 bases to trimming and J lost 6 bases, with 17 bases between them. Per the germline V gene, CDR1 is SEHNR and CDR2 is FQNEAQ (reference sequence). This CDR3 is built from 16 residues. DNA of the CDR3: TGTGCCAGCAGCTTAACGGCGGGGTCAGCGACCAATGAGCAGTTCTTC. Translation gives CASSLTAGSATNEQFF.

This clonotype was found many times. This sequence joins TRBV6-1 and TRBJ1-2; D not certain. V was pared by 1 base and J by 8 bases, with 8 bases between. CDR1 MNHNS and CDR2 SASEGT come from the germline V gene. CDR3 length: 12 residues. CDR3 region: CASSEGGRGYTF. The CDR3 DNA is TGTGCCAGCAGTGAAGGGGGTCGCGGCTACACCTTC.